The 16 T cell receptor beta chains presented below share a single source sample, sequenced in a study of regulatory T cells in long-lasting Graves disease (dated by TCRdb to the early 2020s). The library was produced with multiplex PCR. TCRdb shows the sequencer as Illumina HiSeq 4000. iRepertoire HTBI primers and Arm-PCR amplification of CDR3 regions were used to construct TCR beta libraries. Using fastp trimming at Q25 and MiXCR clonotype assembly, TCRdb reanalyzed the public sequencing data and kept in-frame beta chains. Here each entry gathers all rows of one CDR3 protein and keeps the most common genes and DNA. In this sample the table shows hundreds of thousands of distinct CDR3 sequences, less than 20% of which occur a single time. The ten largest clones add up to around a tenth of the sample. Read against the paper, the sample's time point label means: newly diagnosed GD, antithyroid drugs for less than 3 months. For both TCR sequencing and RNA sequencing, RNA was extracted from PBMCs using TRIzol.

These data are also associated with another study on T cells in Graves' hyperthyroidism and ophthalmopathy.

Sequencing used peripheral blood mononuclear cells (PBMCs), obtained at new diagnosis, from a patient treated with antithyroid drugs. Every receptor here comes from a woman in her twenties or thirties with Graves disease. Donor details come from another sample of the same person, matched by shared clones.

This rearrangement joins TRBV5-1 to TRBJ2-1; 8 nucleotides line up with TRBD2. Germline CDR1 SGHRS, CDR2 YFSETQ. The CDR3 is 18 amino acids. The V and J ends lost 6 bases and 3 bases, in that order; junction bases with no gene match: 17. The CDR3 loop is CASKLAGTSEPGYNEQFF. CDR3 nucleotides: TGCGCCAGCAAGTTAGCGGGAACTAGCGAGCCCGGCTACAATGAGCAGTTCTTC.

This clonotype appeared a few times. The V gene is TRBV29-1, the J gene TRBJ2-1; D may be TRBD2 (5 bases). The CDR3 contains 13 residues. Germline V lookup: CDR1 SQVTM, CDR2 ANQGSEA. Trimming removed 3 bases from V and 3 bases from J, with 9 bases in between. The CDR3 DNA reads as TGCAGCGTTGACGGGATTCGCTACAATGAGCAGTTCTTC. Translation gives CSVDGIRYNEQFF.

In this sample, this clonotype turned up a few times. A much larger clone differs by one base, so this may be a read error. V and J are TRBV7-6 and TRBJ2-7; D remains unclear. The CDR3 is made up of 11 amino acids. Trimming left V 0 bases short and J 6 bases short, with 3 bases between. Germline assignment: CDR1 SGHVS and CDR2 FNYEAQ. The CDR3: CASSLAAEQYF. For the CDR3, the DNA is TGTGCCAGCAGCTTAGCGGCCGAGCAGTACTTC. Full variable domain (rest looked up from reference TRBV7-6 and TRBJ2-7): GAGVSQSPRYKVTKRGQDVALRCDPISGHVSLYWYRQALGQGPEFLTYFNYEAQQDKSGLPNDRFSAERPEGSISTLTIQRTEQRDSAMYRCASSLAAEQYFGPGTRLTVT.

This clonotype was observed many times. The chain recombines TRBV14 with TRBJ2-1; D uncertain. Germline V gene data show CDR1 as SGHDN and CDR2 as FVKESK. The CDR3 is 14 residues long. Trimming cost V 0 bases and J 3 bases, with 6 bases left between them. DNA for the CDR3: TGTGCCAGCAGCCAAGACCCAATCTACAATGAGCAGTTCTTC. It yields the protein CASSQDPIYNEQFF.

In DNA, the CDR3 is TGCAGCGTTGAAGGGGGTGCGGAAAAACTGTTTTTT. Residues: CSVEGGAEKLFF. V gene TRBV29-1 combines with J gene TRBJ1-4, with unresolved D. Trimming left V 1 base short and J 8 bases short, with 8 bases between. The CDR3 consists of 12 residues. The germline V gene encodes CDR1 SQVTM and CDR2 ANQGSEA. Filled out from reference TRBV29-1 and TRBJ1-4, the complete variable domain reads SAVISQKPSRDICQRGTSLTIQCQVDSQVTMMFWYRQQPGQSLTLIATANQGSEATYESGFVIDKFPISRPNLTFSTLTVSNMSPEDSSIYLCSVEGGAEKLFFGSGTQLSVL.

This clonotype came up a few times. The chain carries TRBV28 and TRBJ2-3; D gene unclear. The CDR3 extends over 15 amino acids. Germline V gives CDR1 MDHEN, CDR2 SYDVKM. Trimming cost V 7 bases and J 0 bases, with 14 bases left between them. CDR3 nucleotides: TGTGCCAGCACCTACCTGGGAACTAGCACAGATACGCAGTATTTT. Amino acid sequence: CASTYLGTSTDTQYF.

This clonotype was counted at least ten times. The chain links TRBV28 to TRBJ2-2, with 8 positions matching TRBD1. In germline, CDR1 is MDHEN, CDR2 SYDVKM. V was clipped by 3 bases and J by 7 bases; unmatched bases: 10. This CDR3 is 16 amino acids long. CDR3 coding DNA: TGTGCCAGCAGTTTCGTTGGGACAGGATATGGCGGGGAGCTGTTTTTT. It yields the protein CASSFVGTGYGGELFF.

In this sample, this clonotype turned up many times. The chain is built from TRBV7-2 and TRBJ1-2, with D possibly matching TRBD1 (5 bases). Germline V gene data show CDR1 as SGHTA and CDR2 as FQGNSA. V was pared by 8 bases and J by 7 bases, with 14 bases between. The CDR3 totals 12 residues. CDR3 nucleotide sequence: TGTGCCAGCGGATCGGGGGTTGGTGGCTACACCTTC. This translates into CASGSGVGGYTF.

V and J are TRBV30 and TRBJ2-3; tentative D call: TRBD2 (6 bases). From germline, CDR1 is GTSNPN and CDR2 SVGIG (reference sequence). V was pared by 7 bases and J by 4 bases, with 9 bases between. The CDR3 is 11 residues long. The CDR3 bases are TGTGCCTCCGGGACTTCAGATACGCAGTATTTT. Amino acid sequence: CASGTSDTQYF.

This clonotype was observed a single time. The gene calls are TRBV4-1 and TRBJ2-7; D ambiguous. V was pared by 1 base and J by 5 bases, with 12 bases between. Germline CDR1 is MGHRA and CDR2 is YSYEKL. The CDR3 has 14 residues. CDR3 DNA: TGCGCCAGCAGCCAAGCACTGGGTGTGGACGAGCAGTACTTC. Translation: CASSQALGVDEQYF.

This clonotype was found a few times. V usage is TRBV20-1 and J usage is TRBJ1-1, with D possibly matching TRBD1 (5 bases). The CDR3 runs 14 residues. CDR1 DFQATT and CDR2 SNEGSKA come from the germline V gene (reference sequence). The ends were cut back, 0 bases at V and 5 bases at J, with 13 bases in the middle. The CDR3 loop reads CSARDPQGGTEAFF. In DNA, the CDR3 is TGCAGTGCTAGAGATCCCCAGGGAGGAACTGAAGCTTTCTTT.

This clonotype occurred many times. V is TRBV5-4 and J is TRBJ2-5; TRBD2 matches 13 bases. The germline V gene has CDR1 SGHNT and CDR2 YYREEE (reference sequence). The trim removed 4 bases at V and 1 base at J, leaving 1 base unmatched. This CDR3 has 15 amino acids. CDR3 coding DNA: TGTGCCAGCAGCCGGACTAGCGGGAGCCAAGAGACCCAGTACTTC. Amino acids: CASSRTSGSQETQYF.

The V and J genes are TRBV30 and TRBJ1-4; a weak D match, TRBD1 (6 bases). V shed 3 bases and J shed 10 bases, with 15 bases lying between them. CDR1 and CDR2 (germline): GTSNPN, SVGIG (reference sequence). This CDR3 comprises 13 residues. CDR3 nucleotides: TGTGCCTGGAGGGACAGAGCGGACGTAAAACTGTTTTTT. It encodes CAWRDRADVKLFF.

This clonotype was counted many times. The V and J genes are TRBV28 and TRBJ2-1, with 12 positions matching TRBD1. CDR1 is MDHEN, CDR2 SYDVKM, per germline. Trimming removed 8 bases from V and 9 bases from J; junction bases left unmatched: 8. The CDR3 is 14 amino acids. DNA of the CDR3: TGTGCCAGCTCGGGACAGGGGGCCTCCGGTGAGCAGTTCTTC. It yields the protein CASSGQGASGEQFF.

This clonotype was observed at least ten times. The chain links TRBV24-1 to TRBJ2-1; TRBD2 aligns across 10 bases. Germline values: CDR1 KGHDR, CDR2 SFDVKD. The CDR3 has 20 residues. After removal of 3 bases from V and 5 bases from J, the junction contained 18 bases not matched to a gene. CDR3 amino acids: CATSDAFPAGGKTRDNEQFF. CDR3 nucleotide sequence: TGTGCCACCAGTGATGCCTTCCCAGCGGGAGGGAAAACACGGGACAATGAGCAGTTCTTC.

V usage is TRBV12-3 or TRBV12-4 and J usage is TRBJ1-1, with TRBD1 matching over 11 bases. This CDR3 has 14 residues. J was trimmed by 4 bases and V by 5 bases; bases with no gene match: 3. This CDR3 is CASSRTGGPTEAFF. The CDR3 DNA sequence: TGTGCCAGCAGTAGGACAGGGGGCCCCACTGAAGCTTTCTTT.